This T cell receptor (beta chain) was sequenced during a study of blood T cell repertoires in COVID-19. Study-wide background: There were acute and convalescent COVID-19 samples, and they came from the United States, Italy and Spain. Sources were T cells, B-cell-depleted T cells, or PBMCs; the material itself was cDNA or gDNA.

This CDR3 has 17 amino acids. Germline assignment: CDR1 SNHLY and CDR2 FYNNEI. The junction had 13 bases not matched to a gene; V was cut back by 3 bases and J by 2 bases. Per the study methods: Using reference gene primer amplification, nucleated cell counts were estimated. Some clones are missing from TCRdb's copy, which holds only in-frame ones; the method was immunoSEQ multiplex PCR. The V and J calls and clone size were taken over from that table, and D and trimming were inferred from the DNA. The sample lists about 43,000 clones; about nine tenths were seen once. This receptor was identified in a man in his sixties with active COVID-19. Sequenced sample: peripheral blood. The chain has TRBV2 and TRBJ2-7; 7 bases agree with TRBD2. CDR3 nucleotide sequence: TGTGCCAGCAGTGAGCGAGGTGCGGGAGCGATCCCCTACGAGCAGTACTTC. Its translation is CASSERGAGAIPYEQYF.